A selection of T cell receptor beta chains follows, all from one sample in a study of T cell responses to AZD1222 COVID-19 vaccine. Clones were sequenced by immunoSEQ multiplex PCR, and TCRdb holds only the in-frame ones, with some missing. Here the sample spans 20,000 to 25,000 clones, about 80% being singletons. This specimen consisted of peripheral blood, obtained on day 0 of AZD1222 vaccination. Receptor source: an adult in good health. CDR3s include the opening cysteine and the closing phenylalanine or tryptophan. The D gene is left open where the match is weak. Clone size is not always given. Where it is, it says once, few, many or a class for expanded clones.

CDR3 length | J gene | D gene | V gene | clone size | CDR3 protein | CDR3 DNA
14 | TRBJ2-1 | TRBD1 | TRBV11-2 | NA | CASSLAQGPGEQFF | TGTGCCAGCAGCTTAGCACAGGGGCCGGGTGAGCAGTTCTTC
20 | TRBJ2-1 | NA | TRBV4-2 | once | CASSHRRDSLKKGSYNEQFF | TGTGCCAGCAGCCACCGACGGGACTCGCTAAAAAAGGGGTCCTACAATGAGCAGTTCTTC
15 | TRBJ2-5 | TRBD2 | TRBV3-1/TRBV3-2 | NA | CASSQGGLAVETQYF | TGTGCCAGCAGCCAAGGGGGACTAGCGGTGGAGACCCAGTACTTC
15 | TRBJ1-4 | NA | TRBV5-1 | once | CASSPGAASEEKLFF | TGCGCCAGCAGTCCCGGGGCTGCGTCTGAGGAAAAACTGTTTTTT
13 | TRBJ2-1 | NA | TRBV15 | NA | CATSRDLRGEQFF | TGTGCCACCAGCAGAGATTTGCGGGGTGAGCAGTTCTTC
19 | TRBJ1-6 | NA | TRBV9 | NA | CASSVAGQVGLGYNSPLHF | TGTGCCAGCAGCGTAGCCGGCCAGGTGGGACTGGGGTATAATTCACCCCTCCACTTT
14 | TRBJ2-2 | NA | TRBV19 | NA | CASILTSGAGELFF | TGTGCCAGTATCCTCACCTCTGGGGCCGGGGAGCTGTTTTTT
12 | TRBJ2-7 | TRBD2 | TRBV12-3/TRBV12-4 | NA | CASSFSGGGMNF | TGTGCCAGCAGTTTCTCCGGGGGAGGGATGAACTTC
17 | TRBJ1-4 | NA | TRBV28 | once | CASSLSPQQAPNEKLFF | TGTGCCAGCAGTTTAAGTCCCCAACAGGCCCCTAATGAAAAACTGTTTTTT
15 | TRBJ2-1 | TRBD2 | TRBV28 | few | CASSLVGGKYNEQFF | TGTGCCAGCAGTTTAGTGGGAGGGAAGTACAATGAGCAGTTCTTC
15 | TRBJ1-1 | TRBD1 | TRBV29-1 | NA | CSVDFGQGALEKAFF | TGCAGCGTTGATTTCGGACAGGGGGCTTTGGAAAAAGCTTTCTTT
17 | TRBJ1-3 | NA | TRBV11-2 | NA | CASRNPWDLVSGNTIYF | TGTGCCAGCAGAAATCCTTGGGACCTGGTCTCTGGAAACACCATATATTTT
11 | TRBJ1-4 | TRBD1 | TRBV7-2 | NA | CASSLGQGQFF | TGTGCCAGCAGCCTTGGACAGGGTCAGTTTTTT
16 | TRBJ2-5 | TRBD2 | TRBV19 | NA | CASSMGTTSGAETQYF | TGTGCCAGTAGTATGGGCACGACTAGCGGGGCGGAGACCCAGTACTTC
16 | TRBJ1-3 | NA | TRBV7-6 | NA | CASSLESHGAGNTIYF | TGTGCCAGCAGCTTAGAGTCCCACGGGGCTGGAAACACCATATATTTT
15 | TRBJ2-2 | NA | TRBV19 | NA | CASSIGMANTGELFF | TGTGCCAGTAGTATAGGGATGGCCAACACCGGGGAGCTGTTTTTT
15 | TRBJ2-7 | TRBD2 | TRBV19 | NA | CASSILAGKTYEQYF | TGTGCCAGTAGTATTCTAGCGGGGAAGACTTACGAGCAGTACTTC
15 | TRBJ2-3 | NA | TRBV25-1 | NA | CASSDPGVSTDTQYF | TGTGCCAGCAGTGATCCGGGGGTTAGCACAGATACGCAGTATTTT
16 | TRBJ1-6 | NA | TRBV6-1 | NA | CASSEAPGAENSPLHF | TGTGCCAGCAGTGAAGCCCCGGGGGCGGAAAATTCACCCCTCCACTTT
15 | TRBJ2-5 | NA | TRBV10-3 | NA | CAISESGAAGETQYF | TGTGCCATCAGTGAGTCAGGGGCGGCAGGAGAGACCCAGTACTTC
16 | TRBJ1-4 | TRBD1 | TRBV6-6 | NA | CASSYPGQGTNEKLFF | TGTGCCAGCAGTTACCCAGGACAGGGGACTAATGAAAAACTGTTTTTT
12 | TRBJ2-1 | NA | TRBV5-1 | few | CASRGGDNEQFF | TGCGCCAGCAGGGGCGGAGACAATGAGCAGTTCTTC
14 | TRBJ2-3 | NA | TRBV6-2/TRBV6-3 | NA | CASSDQGTTDTQYF | TGTGCCAGCAGTGATCAGGGAACCACAGATACGCAGTATTTT
14 | TRBJ2-3 | TRBD1 | TRBV19 | NA | CASTTGQGTDTQYF | TGTGCCAGTACCACCGGACAGGGCACAGATACGCAGTATTTT
16 | TRBJ2-1 | TRBD1 | TRBV3-1/TRBV3-2 | NA | CASSYRGRQGSNEQFF | TGTGCCAGCAGCTACAGGGGTCGACAGGGGAGCAATGAGCAGTTCTTC
19 | TRBJ2-1 | TRBD2 | TRBV2 | NA | CASNLPSGGAQSSYNEQFF | TGTGCCAGCAACCTCCCCAGCGGGGGCGCCCAGAGCTCCTACAATGAGCAGTTCTTC
14 | TRBJ1-3 | NA | TRBV7-2 | NA | CASSLGTAGNTIYF | TGTGCCAGCAGCTTAGGGACAGCTGGAAACACCATATATTTT
14 | TRBJ1-1 | NA | TRBV7-3 | NA | CASSPTAGVTEAFF | TGTGCCAGCAGCCCCACCGCGGGGGTCACTGAAGCTTTCTTT
15 | TRBJ2-3 | TRBD2 | TRBV11-1 | NA | CASSPLGGSTDTQYF | TGTGCCAGCAGTCCTCTCGGGGGGTCCACAGATACGCAGTATTTT
14 | TRBJ2-4 | NA | TRBV5-5 | NA | CASGRGYAENIQYF | TGTGCCTCCGGAAGGGGGTACGCAGAAAACATTCAGTACTTC
12 | TRBJ2-7 | NA | TRBV28 | NA | CATLGYSYEQYF | TGTGCCACCCTGGGGTACTCCTACGAGCAGTACTTC
15 | TRBJ1-6 | NA | TRBV19 | NA | CASSTSGGTGSPLHF | TGTGCCAGTAGTACATCTGGGGGGACGGGTTCACCCCTCCACTTT
16 | TRBJ2-7 | NA | TRBV11-2 | NA | CASSLAGSPLMREQYF | TGTGCCAGCAGCTTAGCTGGCAGTCCCCTGATGAGGGAGCAGTACTTC
15 | TRBJ1-2 | TRBD1 | TRBV5-4 | NA | CASSSWDSSNYGYTF | TGTGCCAGCAGCTCCTGGGACAGTTCCAACTATGGCTACACCTTC
16 | TRBJ2-1 | NA | TRBV5-6 | NA | CASSFFASARYNEQFF | TGTGCCAGCAGCTTTTTCGCTAGCGCCCGATACAATGAGCAGTTCTTC
14 | TRBJ2-1 | TRBD2 | TRBV7-6 | once | CASSFLAGENEQFF | TGTGCCAGCAGCTTCTTAGCGGGAGAGAATGAGCAGTTCTTC
16 | TRBJ2-2 | NA | TRBV7-8 | NA | CASSFPGSKNTGELFF | TGTGCCAGCAGCTTCCCGGGCTCAAAGAACACCGGGGAGCTGTTTTTT
15 | TRBJ1-2 | NA | TRBV11-2 | NA | CASSWGGPTNYGYTF | TGTGCCAGCAGCTGGGGAGGACCCACTAACTATGGCTACACCTTC
14 | TRBJ2-3 | TRBD2 | TRBV7-2 | once | CASSPTSGTDTQYF | TGTGCCAGCAGCCCGACTAGCGGCACAGATACGCAGTATTTT
17 | TRBJ2-1 | TRBD2 | TRBV2 | NA | CASRLGPTSGGYNEQFF | TGTGCCAGCAGGTTGGGCCCGACTAGCGGGGGGTACAATGAGCAGTTCTTC
13 | TRBJ2-3 | NA | TRBV5-4 | NA | CASSSDYTDTQYF | TGTGCCAGCAGCTCGGACTACACAGATACGCAGTATTTT
14 | TRBJ1-4 | NA | TRBV27 | NA | CASSPGFTNEKLFF | TGTGCCAGCAGTCCAGGGTTCACTAATGAAAAACTGTTTTTT
15 | TRBJ2-7 | TRBD2 | TRBV7-2 | NA | CASSPQRGGLYEQYF | TGTGCCAGCAGCCCCCAGCGGGGGGGCCTGTACGAGCAGTACTTC
13 | TRBJ1-5 | NA | TRBV7-2 | NA | CASSLKADQPQHF | TGTGCCAGCAGCTTAAAGGCAGATCAGCCCCAGCATTTT
13 | TRBJ2-7 | NA | TRBV30 | NA | CAWSAGRVFEQYF | TGTGCCTGGAGTGCCGGGAGAGTGTTCGAGCAGTACTTC
13 | TRBJ1-3 | TRBD1 | TRBV12-3/TRBV12-4 | NA | CASSTTGGNTIYF | TGTGCCAGCAGTACGACAGGGGGAAACACCATATATTTT
20 | TRBJ1-5 | NA | TRBV21-1 | few | CASSKVKVGEGQYSNQPQHF | TGTGCCAGCAGCAAAGTGAAAGTGGGAGAGGGGCAGTATAGCAATCAGCCCCAGCATTTT
14 | TRBJ2-1 | NA | TRBV7-2 | once | CASSLADSYNEQFF | TGTGCCAGCAGCTTAGCTGACTCCTACAATGAGCAGTTCTTC
14 | TRBJ2-3 | TRBD1 | TRBV28 | NA | CASTGGGLINTQYF | TGTGCCAGCACAGGGGGCGGGCTAATCAATACGCAGTATTTT